Listed below are T cell receptor beta chains from one sample, sequenced in a study of blood T cell repertoires in COVID-19. The table came from immunoSEQ multiplex PCR; TCRdb's copy has only in-frame clones and leaves some out. The table lists some 150,000 clones, around nine tenths of them singletons. The sample was peripheral blood. These receptors were collected from a woman in her thirties or forties with acute or convalescent COVID-19. Each CDR3 is given with its conserved first and last residue. The D gene is left open where the match is weak. Only part of the rows carry a size: once, few, many, or a class if the clone is expanded.

CDR3: CASSSSGGTSYEQYF
DNA: TGTGCCAGCAGTTCTAGCGGGGGGACCTCCTACGAGCAGTACTTC
D: TRBD2
V: TRBV6-6
J: TRBJ2-7
size: -

CDR3: CASSPGLAGEGEQFF
DNA: TGCGCCAGCAGCCCCGGACTAGCGGGAGAGGGAGAGCAGTTCTTC
D: TRBD2
V: TRBV5-1
J: TRBJ2-1
size: -

CDR3: CASRENQPQHF
DNA: TGTGCCAGCAGGGAGAATCAGCCCCAGCATTTT
D: -
V: TRBV6-5
J: TRBJ1-5
size: -

CDR3: CASSIRQLNTGELFF
DNA: TGTGCCAGCAGCATCCGACAGCTGAACACCGGGGAGCTGTTTTTT
D: -
V: TRBV7-2
J: TRBJ2-2
size: -

CDR3: CASSFRENTDTQYF
DNA: TGCGCCAGCAGCTTTCGGGAGAACACAGATACGCAGTATTTT
D: -
V: TRBV5-1
J: TRBJ2-3
size: -

CDR3: CAWSTFSNQPQHF
DNA: TGTGCCTGGAGCACTTTTAGCAATCAGCCCCAGCATTTT
D: -
V: TRBV30
J: TRBJ1-5
size: once

CDR3: CASSLFAGGPSEQYF
DNA: TGTGCCAGCAGCTTATTTGCGGGAGGGCCAAGCGAGCAGTACTTC
D: TRBD2
V: TRBV7-9
J: TRBJ2-7
size: once

CDR3: CASSDSVSGANVLTF
DNA: TGTGCCAGCAGCGATTCAGTCTCTGGGGCCAACGTCCTGACTTTC
D: -
V: TRBV9
J: TRBJ2-6
size: -

CDR3: CASSYSLRQDPLGYEQYF
DNA: TGTGCCAGCAGTTACTCTCTCCGACAGGACCCGTTGGGGTACGAGCAGTACTTC
D: -
V: TRBV6-2/TRBV6-3
J: TRBJ2-7
size: -

CDR3: CASSRNPGQGWPMNTEAFF
DNA: TGCGCCAGCAGCCGCAATCCGGGACAGGGGTGGCCCATGAACACTGAAGCTTTCTTT
D: TRBD1
V: TRBV4-1
J: TRBJ1-1
size: -

CDR3: CASSLGGARHDGYTF
DNA: TGTGCCAGCAGTTTAGGCGGGGCCCGGCACGATGGCTACACCTTC
D: -
V: TRBV28
J: TRBJ1-2
size: -

CDR3: CATTEGVILSNEQFF
DNA: TGTGCCACCACAGAAGGGGTCATCCTCTCGAATGAGCAGTTCTTC
D: -
V: TRBV10-3
J: TRBJ2-1
size: -

CDR3: CASSLDGGAGSPLHF
DNA: TGTGCCAGCAGCTTAGATGGGGGCGCGGGTTCACCCCTCCACTTT
D: -
V: TRBV7-9
J: TRBJ1-6
size: -

CDR3: CSATANYGYTF
DNA: TGCAGTGCTACGGCTAACTATGGCTACACCTTC
D: -
V: TRBV20-1
J: TRBJ1-2
size: -

CDR3: CASRKDGGPNYGYTF
DNA: TGTGCCAGCAGAAAAGACGGGGGACCTAACTATGGCTACACCTTC
D: -
V: TRBV7-9
J: TRBJ1-2
size: -

CDR3: CSARAGLQLFF
DNA: TGCAGTGCTAGAGCGGGACTCCAACTGTTTTTT
D: -
V: TRBV20-1
J: TRBJ1-4
size: -

CDR3: CATSDLRQGGLFF
DNA: TGTGCCACCAGTGATTTGAGGCAGGGTGGGCTGTTTTTT
D: -
V: TRBV24-1
J: TRBJ2-2
size: few

CDR3: CASSRGQGYLNTEAFF
DNA: TGTGCCAGCAGCCGGGGACAGGGCTACTTGAACACTGAAGCTTTCTTT
D: TRBD1
V: TRBV6-2/TRBV6-3
J: TRBJ1-1
size: few

CDR3: CASSKDSNSPLHF
DNA: TGTGCCAGTAGTAAGGACAGTAATTCACCCCTCCACTTT
D: -
V: TRBV19
J: TRBJ1-6
size: -

CDR3: CASSYGESNQPQHF
DNA: TGTGCCAGCAGTTACGGGGAGAGCAATCAGCCCCAGCATTTT
D: -
V: TRBV6-6
J: TRBJ1-5
size: -

CDR3: CASRSGSEGYTF
DNA: TGTGCCAGTAGGTCCGGGTCGGAGGGCTACACCTTC
D: -
V: TRBV19
J: TRBJ1-2
size: -

CDR3: CATTHRDRGDQPQHF
DNA: TGTGCCACCACCCACCGGGACAGGGGGGATCAGCCCCAGCATTTT
D: TRBD1
V: TRBV24-1
J: TRBJ1-5
size: -

CDR3: CASSPPKGPDTDTQYF
DNA: TGTGCCAGCTCACCACCCAAGGGGCCTGACACAGATACGCAGTATTTT
D: -
V: TRBV18
J: TRBJ2-3
size: -

CDR3: CASMLGLGGYEQYF
DNA: TGTGCCAGCATGCTGGGACTAGGAGGCTACGAGCAGTACTTC
D: TRBD2
V: TRBV3-1/TRBV3-2
J: TRBJ2-7
size: -

CDR3: CASTSTGSGYTF
DNA: TGTGCCAGCACTTCGACAGGCTCTGGCTACACCTTC
D: -
V: TRBV6-6
J: TRBJ1-2
size: -

CDR3: CASSYPARQGKNYGYTF
DNA: TGTGCCAGCAGTTACCCCGCCCGACAGGGGAAAAACTATGGCTACACCTTC
D: TRBD1
V: TRBV6-2/TRBV6-3
J: TRBJ1-2
size: -

CDR3: CASSRTSGGPADTQYF
DNA: TGTGCCAGTAGTAGGACTAGCGGGGGGCCGGCAGATACGCAGTATTTT
D: TRBD2
V: TRBV19
J: TRBJ2-3
size: -

CDR3: CASDITEERYEQYF
DNA: TGTGCTAGTGACATTACGGAGGAGAGATACGAGCAGTACTTC
D: -
V: TRBV12-5
J: TRBJ2-7
size: -

CDR3: CASSRRLEPGWEDF
DNA: TGTGCCAGCAGTCGTCGACTAGAACCAGGATGGGAGGACTTC
D: -
V: TRBV6-2/TRBV6-3
J: TRBJ2-5
size: -

CDR3: CASSQLGNSYEQYF
DNA: TGTGCCAGCAGCCAACTTGGCAACTCCTACGAGCAGTACTTC
D: -
V: TRBV3-1/TRBV3-2
J: TRBJ2-7
size: -

CDR3: CASSLNKNRGGHEQYF
DNA: TGCGCCAGCAGCCTCAACAAGAACAGGGGAGGACACGAGCAGTACTTC
D: -
V: TRBV5-1
J: TRBJ2-7
size: -

CDR3: CASSLVQGTLESTEAFF
DNA: TGTGCCAGCAGCTTGGTACAGGGAACCCTAGAAAGCACTGAAGCTTTCTTT
D: -
V: TRBV5-5
J: TRBJ1-1
size: -

CDR3: CASSRNRAGETQYF
DNA: TGTGCCAGTAGTCGAAACAGGGCGGGAGAGACCCAGTACTTC
D: -
V: TRBV19
J: TRBJ2-5
size: -